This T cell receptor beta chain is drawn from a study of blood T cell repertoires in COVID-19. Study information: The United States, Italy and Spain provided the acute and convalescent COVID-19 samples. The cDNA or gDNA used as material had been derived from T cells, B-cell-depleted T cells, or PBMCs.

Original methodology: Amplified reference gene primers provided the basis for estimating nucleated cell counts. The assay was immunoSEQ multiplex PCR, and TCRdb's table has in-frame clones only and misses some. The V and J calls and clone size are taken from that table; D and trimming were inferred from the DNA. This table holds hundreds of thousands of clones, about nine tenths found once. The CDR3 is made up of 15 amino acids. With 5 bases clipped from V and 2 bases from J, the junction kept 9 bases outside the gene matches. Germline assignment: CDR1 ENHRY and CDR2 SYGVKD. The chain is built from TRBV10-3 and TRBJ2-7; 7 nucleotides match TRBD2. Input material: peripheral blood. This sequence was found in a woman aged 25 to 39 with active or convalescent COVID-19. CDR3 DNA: TGTGCCATCAGTCAAGGGCTAGCGGACGCCTACGAGCAGTACTTC. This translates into CAISQGLADAYEQYF.